One and the same sample provided the 30 T cell receptor beta chains below, sequenced in a study of T cell responses to AZD1222 COVID-19 vaccine. This table comes from immunoSEQ multiplex PCR, and its TCRdb copy is limited to in-frame clones, with some not included. The sample consists of about 130,000 clones, approximately 83% of them appearing once. The source material was peripheral blood, sampled on day 0 of AZD1222 vaccination. Every receptor here comes from an adult in good health.

The chain recombines TRBV7-7 with TRBJ2-5; tentatively, D is TRBD1 (5 bases). The ends were cut back, 5 bases at V and 5 bases at J, with 12 bases in the middle. This CDR3 is 13 amino acids long. The germline CDR1 and CDR2 sequences are SSHAT and FNYEAQ (reference sequence). DNA of the CDR3: TGTGCCAGCAGCCCTAAGGGGTCTGAGACCCAGTACTTC. Amino acids: CASSPKGSETQYF.

This clone has just one count. The chain employs TRBV19 and TRBJ1-1; 8 bases are shared with TRBD1. The CDR3 loop spans 15 amino acids. Trimming took 7 bases from V and 5 from J; bases not matched to a gene: 12. Germline V gene data show CDR1 as LNHDA and CDR2 as SQIVND (reference sequence). CDR3 amino acids: CASKFQGALLTEAFF. CDR3 DNA: TGTGCCAGTAAGTTTCAGGGGGCTCTGTTGACTGAAGCTTTCTTT.

The chain combines TRBV6-5 with TRBJ1-3; D remains unclear. The V and J ends lost 5 bases and 1 base respectively, with 9 bases between them. Germline assignment: CDR1 MNHEY and CDR2 SVGAGI. This CDR3 contains 14 residues. DNA of the CDR3: TGTGCCAGCAGTACCCAGAGTTCTGGAAACACCATATATTTT. Its translation: CASSTQSSGNTIYF.

The J gene is TRBJ2-7, the V gene TRBV2; D may be TRBD1 (6 bases). V was shortened by 6 bases and J by 4 bases, with 13 bases between the two germline ends. Germline CDR1 SNHLY, CDR2 FYNNEI. The CDR3 runs 13 residues. This chain's CDR3 is CASSSGVQYEQYF. DNA for the CDR3: TGTGCCAGCAGCTCAGGGGTCCAATACGAGCAGTACTTC. Based on the CDR3 plus reference TRBV2 and TRBJ2-7, the full variable domain is EPEVTQTPSHQVTQMGQEVILRCVPISNHLYFYWYRQILGQKVEFLVSFYNNEISEKSEIFDDQFSVERPDGSNFTLKIRSTKLEDSAMYFCASSSGVQYEQYFGPGTRLTVT.

This clone was found once. The gene calls are TRBV7-2 and TRBJ2-5; tentative D call: TRBD1 (5 bases). Germline V gives CDR1 SGHTA, CDR2 FQGNSA. CDR3 length: 14 residues. Trimming shortened V by 1 base and J by 3 bases, and 9 bases separated the two germline ends. CDR3 in DNA: TGTGCCAGCAGCTTAGACCCCAGGGAAGAGACCCAGTACTTC. Translation gives CASSLDPREETQYF.

This rearrangement joins TRBV7-8 to TRBJ2-1; D is perhaps TRBD1 (5 bases). Trimming stripped 1 base from V and 14 bases from J, with 12 bases between. The V gene's germline CDR1 is SGHVS and CDR2 FQNEAQ. The CDR3 length is 12 residues. The CDR3 bases are TGTGCCAGCAGCTTAGTACAGGAATATAAGTTCTTC. It encodes CASSLVQEYKFF.

The rearrangement joins TRBV7-2 to TRBJ1-5; D remains unclear. This CDR3 region has 15 residues. Germline V lookup: CDR1 SGHTA, CDR2 FQGNSA. The V and J ends lost 5 bases and 1 base respectively, with 12 bases between them. The CDR3 loop reads CASSPQSVSNQPQHF. CDR3 coding DNA: TGTGCCAGCAGCCCCCAGTCGGTGAGCAATCAGCCCCAGCATTTT.

V is TRBV7-8 and J is TRBJ1-5; the match to TRBD1 covers 10 bases. The germline gives CDR1 SGHVS, CDR2 FQNEAQ. V was pared by 1 base and J by 7 bases, with 7 bases of the junction left unmatched. CDR3 length: 16 amino acids. As DNA, the CDR3 is TGTGCCAGCAGCTTAGATGTGGGACAGGGGAGGCAGCCCCAGCATTTT. Amino acid sequence: CASSLDVGQGRQPQHF.

V and J are TRBV12-5 and TRBJ1-1; D is undetermined. Germline CDR1 is LGHNT and CDR2 is FRNRAP. The germline V and J ends were trimmed by 2 bases and 3 bases, with 10 bases remaining between them. This CDR3 contains 14 residues. CDR3 residues: CASGLWSEDTEAFF. The CDR3 coding sequence is TGTGCTAGTGGTTTGTGGTCAGAAGACACTGAAGCTTTCTTT.

The chain couples TRBV9 to TRBJ1-5; D perhaps matches TRBD1 (5 bases). This CDR3 has 14 residues. V was pared by 3 bases and J by 4 bases, with 11 bases between. The V gene's germline CDR1 is SGDLS and CDR2 YYNGEE. CDR3 sequence (DNA): TGTGCCAGCAGCGCCGACAGAACTAATCAGCCCCAGCATTTT. This gives the protein CASSADRTNQPQHF.

The V call is TRBV6-2 or TRBV6-3, the J call TRBJ2-7; 11 positions agree with TRBD2. Losses at the gene ends were 2 bases for V and 3 bases for J; bases not matched to a gene: 0. CDR3 length: 14 residues. CDR1 MNHEY and CDR2 SVGEGT come from the germline V gene. The CDR3 reads CASSYGTSGYEQYF. The DNA for the CDR3 is TGTGCCAGCAGTTACGGGACTAGCGGCTACGAGCAGTACTTC.

The J gene is TRBJ1-6, the V gene TRBV6-4; the D is unclear. This CDR3 contains 14 residues. The V end was cut by 0 bases, the J end by 6 bases, with 6 bases between. The germline V gene has CDR1 MRHNA and CDR2 SNTAGT. The CDR3 reads CASSDSPSNSPLHF. As DNA, the CDR3 is TGTGCCAGCAGTGACTCTCCCAGTAATTCACCCCTCCACTTT.

This clone was counted once. This sequence joins TRBV7-2 and TRBJ1-1, with 8 bases fitting TRBD1. The germline gives CDR1 SGHTA, CDR2 FQGNSA. This CDR3 has 14 amino acids. Trimming removed 2 bases from V and 3 bases from J; junction bases left unmatched: 2. CDR3: CASSLPTGDTEAFF. The CDR3 DNA is TGTGCCAGCAGCTTACCGACAGGGGACACTGAAGCTTTCTTT.

The chain links TRBV19 to TRBJ2-1; D assignment may be TRBD1 or TRBD2 (5 bases each). CDR3 length equals 17 residues. V was shortened by 0 bases and J by 4 bases, with 16 bases between the two germline ends. Germline assignment: CDR1 LNHDA and CDR2 SQIVND (reference sequence). For the CDR3, the DNA is TGTGCCAGTAGTATAGAGAGCCGTGGGGGATCGTACAATGAGCAGTTCTTC. Amino acid sequence: CASSIESRGGSYNEQFF.

The chain combines TRBV30 with TRBJ1-4; D is possibly TRBD1 (6 bases). This CDR3 has 13 residues. Trimming removed 1 base from V and 8 bases from J, with 11 bases in between. Germline V lookup: CDR1 GTSNPN, CDR2 SVGIG (reference sequence). For the CDR3, the DNA is TGTGCCTGGAGTGCGGGGGCCTGGGAAAAACTGTTTTTT. It translates to CAWSAGAWEKLFF. Full variable domain (rest looked up from reference TRBV30 and TRBJ1-4): SQTIHQWPATLVQPVGSPLSLECTVEGTSNPNLYWYRQAAGRGLQLLFYSVGIGQISSEVPQNLSASRPQDRQFILSSKKLLLSDSGFYLCAWSAGAWEKLFFGSGTQLSVL.

The chain links TRBV19 to TRBJ2-1; D may be TRBD2 (5 bases). V lost 3 bases, J lost 0 bases, and 27 bases lay in between. The germline V gene encodes CDR1 LNHDA and CDR2 SQIVND (reference sequence). The CDR3 totals 21 residues. The CDR3 DNA sequence: TGTGCCAGTAGTATCGGATTCTTCGGGGAGTCCACGGGGAGCTCCTACAATGAGCAGTTCTTC. Translating gives CASSIGFFGESTGSSYNEQFF. Full variable domain (missing parts from reference TRBV19 and TRBJ2-1): DGGITQSPKYLFRKEGQNVTLSCEQNLNHDAMYWYRQDPGQGLRLIYYSQIVNDFQKGDIAEGYSVSREKKESFPLTVTSAQKNPTAFYLCASSIGFFGESTGSSYNEQFFGPGTRLTVL.

This chain uses TRBV30 with TRBJ2-7; D might be TRBD2 (6 bases). With 4 bases removed from V and 2 bases from J, the gap between germline ends came to 15 bases. There are 14 residues in the CDR3. The germline CDR1 and CDR2 sequences are GTSNPN and SVGIG (reference sequence). The chain's CDR3 is CAWTAGTATYEQYF. In DNA, the CDR3 is TGTGCCTGGACAGCCGGGACTGCGACCTACGAGCAGTACTTC.

V and J are TRBV7-9 and TRBJ2-2; no clear D. This CDR3 has 14 residues. The V end was cut by 3 bases, the J end by 5 bases, with 10 bases between. Germline-derived CDR1 and CDR2 are SEHNR and FQNEAQ (reference sequence). CDR3 protein: CASSFPKNTGELFF. In nucleotides, the CDR3 is TGTGCCAGCAGCTTCCCCAAAAATACCGGGGAGCTGTTTTTT. Looking up the rest from reference TRBV7-9 and TRBJ2-2 gives the full variable domain: DTGVSQNPRHKITKRGQNVTFRCDPISEHNRLYWYRQTLGQGPEFLTYFQNEAQLEKSRLLSDRFSAERPKGSFSTLEIQRTEQGDSAMYLCASSFPKNTGELFFGEGSRLTVL.

The chain combines TRBV14 with TRBJ2-5, with TRBD2 matching 10 bases. The CDR3 is 17 residues long. The ends lost 1 base at V and 4 bases at J; junction bases unmatched: 9. Germline lookup yields CDR1 SGHDN and CDR2 FVKESK. The CDR3 DNA reads TGTGCCAGCAGCCAAGGGTTAGCGGGAGGTCAACGAGAGACCCAGTACTTC. Amino acid sequence: CASSQGLAGGQRETQYF.

This clone has a single count. This chain links TRBV7-9 with TRBJ1-5; D call uncertain. The CDR3 is made up of 12 amino acids. V was cut by 4 bases and J by 9 bases, with 10 bases left in between. CDR1 SEHNR and CDR2 FQNEAQ come from the germline V gene (reference sequence). The CDR3 bases are TGTGCCAGCAGCTCCCTTTCCCGGCCCCAGCATTTT. This codes for CASSSLSRPQHF.

V is TRBV18 and J is TRBJ1-5; the D gene is possibly TRBD1 (5 bases). CDR1 and CDR2 (germline): KGHSH, LQKENI. CDR3 length equals 14 residues. V lost 4 bases and J lost 3, with 10 bases in between. This CDR3 is CASSRDPSNQPQHF. For the CDR3, the DNA is TGTGCCAGCTCACGGGACCCCTCCAATCAGCCCCAGCATTTT. The whole variable domain, filled in from reference TRBV18 and TRBJ1-5, reads NAGVMQNPRHLVRRRGQEARLRCSPMKGHSHVYWYRQLPEEGLKFMVYLQKENIIDESGMPKERFSAEFPKEGPSILRIQQVVRGDSAAYFCASSRDPSNQPQHFGDGTRLSIL.

The chain joins TRBV5-1 to TRBJ2-1; D tentatively fits TRBD1 or TRBD2 (5 bases each). The germline V gene encodes CDR1 SGHRS and CDR2 YFSETQ. This CDR3 region has 16 residues. Trimming left V 0 bases short and J 1 base short, with 11 bases between. DNA for the CDR3: TGCGCCAGCAGCTTGGGAGGGACGCCGTCCTACAATGAGCAGTTCTTC. The encoded protein is CASSLGGTPSYNEQFF.

The chain is built from TRBV5-1 and TRBJ1-1; D perhaps matches TRBD1 (6 bases). Germline values: CDR1 SGHRS, CDR2 YFSETQ. CDR3 length equals 15 residues. V lost 4 bases and J lost 4, with 17 bases in between. The CDR3 region is CASSPTGKVGTEAFF. The CDR3 DNA sequence: TGCGCCAGCAGCCCCACAGGGAAGGTCGGCACTGAAGCTTTCTTT.

The chain has TRBV4-1 and TRBJ1-6, with D tentatively TRBD1 (5 bases). The CDR3 has 14 amino acids. With 6 bases removed from V and 3 bases from J, the gap between germline ends came to 9 bases. The germline gives CDR1 MGHRA, CDR2 YSYEKL. CDR3 sequence (DNA): TGCGCCAGCAGTCCAGGGAGCTATAATTCACCCCTCCACTTT. The encoded protein is CASSPGSYNSPLHF.

The V and J genes are TRBV13 and TRBJ2-2; TRBD2 matches 7 bases. The CDR3 length is 15 residues. Per the germline V gene, CDR1 is PRHDT and CDR2 is FYEKMQ (reference sequence). V shed 0 bases, J shed 5 bases, and the junction held 3 bases outside the gene matches. The CDR3 is CASSLGAGETGELFF. CDR3 DNA sequence: TGTGCCAGCAGCTTAGGGGCGGGGGAGACCGGGGAGCTGTTTTTT.

V is TRBV7-2 and J is TRBJ2-1; 11 nucleotides line up with TRBD2. The trim removed 5 bases at V and 6 bases at J, leaving 6 bases unmatched. Looked up from germline, CDR1 is SGHTA and CDR2 is FQGNSA. This CDR3 comprises 15 residues. The CDR3 spells CASSRSGGAFNEQFF. For the CDR3, the DNA is TGTGCCAGCAGCCGTAGCGGGGGGGCTTTCAATGAGCAGTTCTTC.

This rearrangement joins TRBV7-6 to TRBJ1-1; D is ambiguous. With 5 bases removed from V and 1 base from J, the gap between germline ends came to 17 bases. Per germline, CDR1 SGHVS and CDR2 FNYEAQ. The CDR3 covers 16 residues. In DNA, the CDR3 is TGTGCCAGCAGCCGAACAGTAATAAACGAGAACACTGAAGCTTTCTTT. Its protein product is CASSRTVINENTEAFF.

The rearrangement joins TRBV12-3 or TRBV12-4 to TRBJ1-2; D gene unclear. CDR3 length equals 13 residues. The V and J ends lost 1 base and 2 bases respectively, with 5 bases between them. CDR3 residues: CASSLVSNYGYTF. The DNA of the CDR3 is TGTGCCAGCAGTTTAGTATCAAACTATGGCTACACCTTC.

V is TRBV9 and J is TRBJ1-2; 8 nucleotides line up with TRBD1. The CDR3 is made up of 14 amino acids. Germline V gene lookup returns CDR1 SGDLS and CDR2 YYNGEE. The J segment lost 3 bases and the V segment lost 2 bases, leaving 3 bases of the junction unmatched. The CDR3, as DNA: TGTGCCAGCAGCGTTACAGGGGGAGACTATGGCTACACCTTC. Translating gives CASSVTGGDYGYTF.

V is TRBV4-1 and J is TRBJ2-4; 7 bases are shared with TRBD1. V was clipped by 0 bases and J by 0 bases; unmatched bases: 2. The CDR3 spans 16 residues. CDR1 MGHRA and CDR2 YSYEKL come from the germline V gene. This chain's CDR3 is CASSQEAGGAKNIQYF. CDR3 nucleotide sequence: TGCGCCAGCAGCCAAGAAGCAGGGGGAGCCAAAAACATTCAGTACTTC.